Presented here are 12 T cell receptor beta chains from one specimen sequenced in a study of OX40 agonist ivuxolimab in advanced cancers. This table comes from immunoSEQ multiplex PCR, and its TCRdb copy is limited to in-frame clones, with some not included. Altogether about 83,000 clones are present, around 84% being singletons, with the ten largest covering approximately 2%. The material was CD4+ or CD8+ T cells sorted from blood, obtained in a trial of the OX40 agonist ivuxolimab. The receptors shown here come from an adult with an advanced solid tumor such as melanoma, head and neck, liver or kidney cancer.

The V gene is TRBV19, the J gene TRBJ2-2; 10 bases match TRBD1. Germline V gene data show CDR1 as LNHDA and CDR2 as SQIVND (reference sequence). Unmatched junction bases numbered 11, after V lost 8 bases and J lost 8 bases. This CDR3 is built from 15 residues. Written as DNA, the CDR3 is TGTGCCAGTTCCGGGACAGGGGTTTTGACTGGGGAGCTGTTTTTT. It codes for CASSGTGVLTGELFF.

The V gene is TRBV6-6, the J gene TRBJ1-1; D call uncertain. CDR3 length: 11 amino acids. Germline V gene data show CDR1 as MNHNY and CDR2 as SVGAGI (reference sequence). The V end lost 2 bases, the J end lost 8 bases, and 6 bases lay between the germline ends. As DNA, the CDR3 is TGTGCCAGCAGTTACACATCCGAAGCTTTCTTT. Translation gives CASSYTSEAFF.

This clone was recorded once. CDR3 protein: CASSLGGGEGPRGQYF. The CDR3, as DNA: TGTGCCAGCAGCTTGGGCGGCGGCGAGGGCCCAAGGGGGCAGTACTTC. The chain employs TRBV7-2 and TRBJ2-7; D may match TRBD1 or TRBD2 (5 bases each). V lost 3 bases, J lost 9 bases, and 24 bases lay in between. The CDR3 covers 16 residues. CDR1 and CDR2 from the germline V gene are SGHTA and FQGNSA.

This chain links TRBV27 with TRBJ1-1; D is possibly TRBD1 (6 bases). V lost 8 bases and J lost 4, with 14 bases in between. CDR3 length: 13 amino acids. Germline V gene sequence: CDR1 MNHEY, CDR2 SMNVEV (reference sequence). The CDR3 nucleotides are TGTGCCAGCTTTCAGGGGTTTGCCACTGAAGCTTTCTTT. Protein sequence: CASFQGFATEAFF.

CDR3 sequence (DNA): TGTGCCAGCAGCTCGAGGGGGGACAGGGTGACAGATACGCAGTATTTT. Amino acid sequence: CASSSRGDRVTDTQYF. The gene calls are TRBV5-6 and TRBJ2-3, with 9 bases aligning to TRBD1. Germline V gene lookup returns CDR1 SGHDT and CDR2 YYEEEE. V dropped 3 bases and J dropped 3; count of bases not matched to a gene: 8. CDR3 length equals 16 residues.

This clone was counted once. The rearrangement joins TRBV5-1 to TRBJ1-3; D may be TRBD1 (6 bases). This CDR3 spans 17 amino acids. V lost 3 bases to trimming and J lost 0 bases, with 16 bases between them. In germline, CDR1 is SGHRS, CDR2 YFSETQ. The CDR3 bases are TGCGCCAGCAGCTCTGGAAATACAGGGAGCTCTGGAAACACCATATATTTT. Its protein is CASSSGNTGSSGNTIYF.

This clone turned up a few times. The chain recombines TRBV9 with TRBJ2-3, with D perhaps TRBD1 (6 bases). Germline-derived CDR1 and CDR2 are SGDLS and YYNGEE. Trimming shortened V by 4 bases and J by 4 bases, and 19 bases separated the two germline ends. There are 16 residues in the CDR3. The CDR3: CASSPLGGPGADTQYF. The CDR3 DNA reads as TGTGCCAGCAGCCCCCTAGGGGGACCCGGGGCAGATACGCAGTATTTT.

The chain has TRBV28 and TRBJ2-7; TRBD1 or TRBD2 may be the D gene (5 bases each). The V end was cut by 1 base, the J end by 7 bases, with 8 bases between. The germline CDR1 and CDR2 sequences are MDHEN and SYDVKM. This CDR3 is 12 amino acids long. CDR3 nucleotides: TGTGCCAGCAGTTTATCGGGGCGGGAGCAGTACTTC. Its translation: CASSLSGREQYF.

The chain employs TRBV5-6 and TRBJ2-2; TRBD1 is a possible D gene (6 bases). This CDR3 has 15 amino acids. The V and J ends lost 0 bases and 6 bases respectively, with 12 bases between them. The germline gives CDR1 SGHDT, CDR2 YYEEEE. The CDR3 DNA follows: TGTGCCAGCAGCTTGGTACAGGGTGAGGCCGGGGAGCTGTTTTTT. Encoded protein: CASSLVQGEAGELFF. Full variable domain (remainder filled in from reference TRBV5-6 and TRBJ2-2): DAGVTQSPTHLIKTRGQQVTLRCSPKSGHDTVSWYQQALGQGPQFIFQYYEEEERQRGNFPDRFSGHQFPNYSSELNVNALLLGDSALYLCASSLVQGEAGELFFGEGSRLTVL.

Here the CDR3 DNA reads TGTGCCAGCAGCCTCCAGCCAGGGGTTGGAGAGACCCAGTACTTC. Its translation: CASSLQPGVGETQYF. The rearrangement links TRBV28 to TRBJ2-5; perhaps TRBD1 as D (6 bases). The germline CDR1 and CDR2 sequences are MDHEN and SYDVKM. V dropped 6 bases and J dropped 4 bases, with 18 bases sitting between them. This CDR3 has 15 residues.

V and J are TRBV28 and TRBJ2-5; 12 nucleotides align to TRBD2. Trimming removed 4 bases from V and 5 bases from J; junction bases left unmatched: 5. Germline CDR1 and CDR2: MDHEN and SYDVKM. The CDR3 sequence is 15 residues long. DNA of the CDR3: TGTGCCAGCAGTTCGACTAGCGGGGGCGGGGAGACCCAGTACTTC. Translation: CASSSTSGGGETQYF. Full variable domain (outside the CDR3, taken from reference TRBV28 and TRBJ2-5): DVKVTQSSRYLVKRTGEKVFLECVQDMDHENMFWYRQDPGLGLRLIYFSYDVKMKEKGDIPEGYSVSREKKERFSLILESASTNQTSMYLCASSSTSGGGETQYFGPGTRLLVL.

The V call is TRBV2, the J call TRBJ2-1, with 7 bases fitting TRBD2. CDR3 length: 13 residues. CDR1 is SNHLY, CDR2 FYNNEI, per germline. The V and J ends lost 8 bases and 4 bases, in that order; junction bases with no gene match: 5. CDR3 amino acids: CASGRDGYNEQFF. CDR3 coding DNA: TGTGCCAGCGGGAGGGACGGATACAATGAGCAGTTCTTC.